These 10 T cell receptor beta chains share one sample of origin, sequenced in a study of Graves' ophthalmopathy and Graves' hyperthyroidism. The authors amplified TCR beta CDR3 regions, and they did so from RNA transcripts for repertoire sequencing. Scientists carried out first-round RT-PCR using HTBI primers and then a second-round multiplex PCR. From the multiplex PCR reads, TCRdb called clonotypes with MiXCR, one entry per CDR3 protein. The sample records 400,000 to 500,000 distinct CDR3 sequences, around a fifth being singletons. Material for sequencing was peripheral blood. The origin of the receptors is a young woman with stable Graves' hyperthyroidism.

Concerning this clonotype: This clone may be a read error of a much larger clone one base away. The genes are TRBV19 and TRBJ2-2; the D gene is possibly TRBD2 (6 bases). The CDR3 runs to 15 residues. The germline gives CDR1 LNHDA, CDR2 SQIVND (reference sequence). CDR3 residues: CASQGRERDTGELCF. The DNA of the CDR3 is TGTGCCAGCCAAGGCCGGGAGAGAGACACCGGGGAGCTGTGTTTT. The entire variable domain, with the rest obtained from reference TRBV19 and TRBJ2-2, is as follows: DGGITQSPKYLFRKEGQNVTLSCEQNLNHDAMYWYRQDPGQGLRLIYYSQIVNDFQKGDIAEGYSVSREKKESFPLTVTSAQKNPTAFYLCASQGRERDTGELCFGEGSRLTVL.

This clonotype came up many times. This chain uses TRBV11-1 with TRBJ2-2; D is unclear. The germline V gene has CDR1 SGHAT and CDR2 FQDESV (reference sequence). The CDR3 has 19 amino acids. Trimming shortened V by 0 bases and J by 6 bases, and 23 bases separated the two germline ends. CDR3 loop: CASSLAGGSGLEGPGELFF. In nucleotides, the CDR3 is TGTGCCAGCAGCTTAGCTGGTGGATCTGGGCTAGAAGGGCCCGGGGAGCTGTTTTTT.

This chain connects TRBV6-5 to TRBJ1-2; D is possibly TRBD1 (6 bases). Germline lookup yields CDR1 MNHEY and CDR2 SVGAGI. The CDR3 sequence is 17 residues long. V lost 0 bases to trimming and J lost 2 bases, with 16 bases between them. The CDR3 coding sequence is TGTGCCAGCAGTTACTCTTCGACAGCGACAGGCAACTATGGCTACACCTTC. This encodes CASSYSSTATGNYGYTF.

The rearrangement joins TRBV27 to TRBJ2-2, with 8 bases matching TRBD2. This CDR3 spans 14 amino acids. Trimming at V came to 3 bases and at J to 6 bases, leaving 3 bases not matched to a gene. From germline, CDR1 is MNHEY and CDR2 SMNVEV (reference sequence). The CDR3 DNA reads TGTGCCAGCAGTTTGCCGGGGGGGTCCGGGGAGCTGTTTTTT. Translating gives CASSLPGGSGELFF.

In its sample, this clonotype was seen a few times. The chain joins TRBV30 to TRBJ2-7; unclear D gene. Germline V gene lookup returns CDR1 GTSNPN and CDR2 SVGIG (reference sequence). Deletions cut 2 bases from V and 3 bases from J, with 17 bases between. This CDR3 has 15 amino acids. CDR3 sequence: CAWSYGATQNYEQYF. The DNA for the CDR3 is TGTGCCTGGAGTTATGGTGCTACCCAGAACTACGAGCAGTACTTC.

This clonotype turned up a few times. The J gene is TRBJ2-2, the V gene TRBV11-2, with 8 bases identical to TRBD2. V lost 4 bases, J lost 1 base, and 5 bases stayed unmatched. Germline CDR1 SGHAT, CDR2 FQNNGV. The CDR3 has 16 residues. This CDR3 is CASSSLAGLNTGELFF. In DNA form, the CDR3 reads TGTGCCAGCAGCTCCTTAGCGGGATTGAACACCGGGGAGCTGTTTTTT.

Turning to this clonotype: A much larger clone is a single base away; this may be a read error. The gene calls are TRBV7-9 and TRBJ1-1; D is ambiguous. The CDR3 has 14 amino acids. The V end was cut by 1 base, the J end by 8 bases, with 14 bases between. In germline, CDR1 is SEHNR, CDR2 FQNEAQ (reference sequence). The CDR3 nucleotides are TGTGCCAGCAGCTTAGGGCGGACTTCAGGAGAAGCTTTCTTT. It codes for CASSLGRTSGEAFF.

This chain uses TRBV24-1 with TRBJ2-7; D unresolved. Germline CDR1 KGHDR, CDR2 SFDVKD. The CDR3 sequence is 13 residues long. V was cut by 1 base and J by 8 bases, with 11 bases left in between. This CDR3 reads CATSDLGSTKQYF. CDR3 coding DNA: TGTGCCACCAGTGATTTAGGGTCTACGAAGCAGTACTTC.

V is TRBV20-1 and J is TRBJ2-7; D is unresolved. The germline V gene encodes CDR1 DFQATT and CDR2 SNEGSKA (reference sequence). This CDR3 comprises 13 residues. Trimming left V 0 bases short and J 1 base short, with 7 bases between. The CDR3 loop is CSARDVRSYEQYF. In nucleotides, the CDR3 is TGCAGTGCTAGAGATGTCAGATCCTACGAGCAGTACTTC.

The chain recombines TRBV25-1 with TRBJ2-2; 14 bases map to TRBD2. CDR3 length: 20 residues. J was trimmed by 4 bases and V by 5 bases; bases with no gene match: 15. Germline CDR1 MGHDK, CDR2 SYGVNS. The CDR3 protein is CASSPTGLAGALGSTGELFF. Here the CDR3 DNA reads TGTGCCAGCAGTCCCACGGGACTAGCGGGAGCGCTCGGGAGCACCGGGGAGCTGTTTTTT.